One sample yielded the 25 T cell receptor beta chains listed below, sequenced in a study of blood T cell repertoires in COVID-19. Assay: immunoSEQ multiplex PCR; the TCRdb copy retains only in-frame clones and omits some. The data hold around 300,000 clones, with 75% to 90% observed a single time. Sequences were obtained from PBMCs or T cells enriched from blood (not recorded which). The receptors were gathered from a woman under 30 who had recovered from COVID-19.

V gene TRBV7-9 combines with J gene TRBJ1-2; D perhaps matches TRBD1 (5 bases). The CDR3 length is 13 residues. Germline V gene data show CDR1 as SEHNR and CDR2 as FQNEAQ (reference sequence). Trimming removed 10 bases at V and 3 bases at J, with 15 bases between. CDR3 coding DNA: TGTGCCACCTCCCAGGGTGGCGACTATGGCTACACCTTC. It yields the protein CATSQGGDYGYTF.

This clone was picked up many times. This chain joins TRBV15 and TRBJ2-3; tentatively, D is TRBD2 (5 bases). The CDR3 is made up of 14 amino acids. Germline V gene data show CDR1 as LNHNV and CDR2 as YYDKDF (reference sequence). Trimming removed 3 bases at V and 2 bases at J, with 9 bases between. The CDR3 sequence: CATSSGSPTDTQYF. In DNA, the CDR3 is TGTGCCACCAGCAGTGGGAGTCCCACAGATACGCAGTATTTT. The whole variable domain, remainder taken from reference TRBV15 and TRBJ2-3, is DAMVIQNPRYQVTQFGKPVTLSCSQTLNHNVMYWYQQKSSQAPKLLFHYYDKDFNNEADTPDNFQSRRPNTSFCFLDIRSPGLGDTAMYLCATSSGSPTDTQYFGPGTRLTVL.

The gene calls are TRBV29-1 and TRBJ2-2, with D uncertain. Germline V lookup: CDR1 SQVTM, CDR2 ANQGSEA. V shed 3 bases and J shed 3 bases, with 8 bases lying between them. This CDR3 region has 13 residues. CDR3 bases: TGCAGCGTTGAGGCCCTCCACACCGGGGAGCTGTTTTTT. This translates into CSVEALHTGELFF.

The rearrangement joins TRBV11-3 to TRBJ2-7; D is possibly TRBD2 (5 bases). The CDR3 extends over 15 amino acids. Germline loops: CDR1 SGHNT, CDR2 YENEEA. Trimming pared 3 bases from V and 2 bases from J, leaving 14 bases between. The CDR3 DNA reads TGTGCCAGCAGCTTGAGAGCGGTGGAACCCTACGAGCAGTACTTC. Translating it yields CASSLRAVEPYEQYF.

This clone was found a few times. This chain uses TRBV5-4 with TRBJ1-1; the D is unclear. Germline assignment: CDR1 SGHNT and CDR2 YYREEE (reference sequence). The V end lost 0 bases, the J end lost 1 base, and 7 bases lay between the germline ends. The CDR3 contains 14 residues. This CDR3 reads CASSLGQTNTEAFF. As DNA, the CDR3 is TGTGCCAGCAGCTTGGGGCAAACGAACACTGAAGCTTTCTTT.

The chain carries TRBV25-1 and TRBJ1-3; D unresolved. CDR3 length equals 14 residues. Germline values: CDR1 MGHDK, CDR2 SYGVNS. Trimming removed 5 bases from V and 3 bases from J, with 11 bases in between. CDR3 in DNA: TGTGCCAGCAGTCCTCCAGGAGGTGGAAACACCATATATTTT. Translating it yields CASSPPGGGNTIYF.

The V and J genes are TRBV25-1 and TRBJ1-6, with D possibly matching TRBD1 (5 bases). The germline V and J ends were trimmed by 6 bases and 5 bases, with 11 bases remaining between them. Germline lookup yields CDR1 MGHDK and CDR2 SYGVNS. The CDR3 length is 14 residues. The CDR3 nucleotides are TGTGCCAGCAGAGGGAGGGGAGATAATTCACCCCTCCACTTT. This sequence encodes CASRGRGDNSPLHF.

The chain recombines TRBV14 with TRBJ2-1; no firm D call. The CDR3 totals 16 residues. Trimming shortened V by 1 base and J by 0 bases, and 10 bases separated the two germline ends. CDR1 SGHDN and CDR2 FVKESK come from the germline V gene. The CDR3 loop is CASSQVIQISYNEQFF. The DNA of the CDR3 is TGTGCCAGCAGCCAAGTTATACAGATCTCCTACAATGAGCAGTTCTTC. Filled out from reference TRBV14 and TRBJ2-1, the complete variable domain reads EAGVTQFPSHSVIEKGQTVTLRCDPISGHDNLYWYRRVMGKEIKFLLHFVKESKQDESGMPNNRFLAERTGGTYSTLKVQPAELEDSGVYFCASSQVIQISYNEQFFGPGTRLTVL.

CDR3 DNA sequence: TGTGCCAGCAGTCTTACCCAGACCGGGGAGCTGTTTTTT. Translated, it gives CASSLTQTGELFF. The rearrangement joins TRBV12-3 or TRBV12-4 to TRBJ2-2; D is uncertain. V was cut by 5 bases and J by 5 bases, with 9 bases left in between. The CDR3 loop spans 13 amino acids.

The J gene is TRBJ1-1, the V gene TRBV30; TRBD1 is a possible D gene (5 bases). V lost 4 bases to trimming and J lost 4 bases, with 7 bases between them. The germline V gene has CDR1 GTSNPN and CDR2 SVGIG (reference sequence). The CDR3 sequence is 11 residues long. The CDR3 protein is CAWKGSTEAFF. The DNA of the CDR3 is TGTGCCTGGAAGGGGTCCACTGAAGCTTTCTTT.

The CDR3 region has the DNA TGTGCCAGCAGCCCGGGCCTCAGGGGGCTGGGTACTGAAGCTTTCTTT. Its protein is CASSPGLRGLGTEAFF. The gene calls are TRBV5-4 and TRBJ1-1; 8 bases fit TRBD1. Germline V gene sequence: CDR1 SGHNT, CDR2 YYREEE (reference sequence). V gave up 4 bases and J gave up 5 bases; unmatched junction bases: 13. The CDR3 totals 16 residues.

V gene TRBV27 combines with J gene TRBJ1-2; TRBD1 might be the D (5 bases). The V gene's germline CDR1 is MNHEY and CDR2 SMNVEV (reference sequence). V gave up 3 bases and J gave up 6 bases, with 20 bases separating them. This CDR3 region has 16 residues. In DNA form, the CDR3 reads TGTGCCAGCAGTTTTGGAAGGACACTCGCATCGGATGGCTACACCTTC. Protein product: CASSFGRTLASDGYTF.

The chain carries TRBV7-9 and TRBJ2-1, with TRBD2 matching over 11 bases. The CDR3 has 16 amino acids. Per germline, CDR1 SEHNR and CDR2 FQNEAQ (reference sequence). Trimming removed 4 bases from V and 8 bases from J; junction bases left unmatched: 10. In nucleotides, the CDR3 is TGTGCCAGCAGCTCCTTAGCGGGGGGGGCTTTTGATGAGCAGTTCTTC. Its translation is CASSSLAGGAFDEQFF.

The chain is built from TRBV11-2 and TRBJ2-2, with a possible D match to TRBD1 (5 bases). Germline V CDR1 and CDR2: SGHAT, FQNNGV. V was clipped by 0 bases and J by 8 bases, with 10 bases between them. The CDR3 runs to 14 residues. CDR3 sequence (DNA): TGTGCCAGCAGCTTAGATGGGGCGCGGGGGGAGCTGTTTTTT. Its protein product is CASSLDGARGELFF.

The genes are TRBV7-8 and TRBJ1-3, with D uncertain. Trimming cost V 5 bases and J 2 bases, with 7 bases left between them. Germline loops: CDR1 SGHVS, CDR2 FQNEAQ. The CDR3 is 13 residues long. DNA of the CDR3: TGTGCCAGCAGCCCCCTCCCTGGAAACACCATATATTTT. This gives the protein CASSPLPGNTIYF.

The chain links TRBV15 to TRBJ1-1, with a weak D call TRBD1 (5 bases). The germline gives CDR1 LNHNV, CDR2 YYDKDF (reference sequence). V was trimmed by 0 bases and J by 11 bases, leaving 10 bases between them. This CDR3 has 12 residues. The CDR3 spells CATSRDRDGAFF. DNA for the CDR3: TGTGCCACCAGCAGAGACAGGGATGGGGCTTTCTTT.

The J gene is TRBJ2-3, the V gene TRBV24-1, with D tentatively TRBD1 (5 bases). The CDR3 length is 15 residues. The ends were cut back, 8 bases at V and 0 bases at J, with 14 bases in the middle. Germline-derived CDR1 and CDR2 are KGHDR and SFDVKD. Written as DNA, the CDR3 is TGTGCCACCACCCCTGGCCAGGGTAGCACAGATACGCAGTATTTT. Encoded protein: CATTPGQGSTDTQYF.

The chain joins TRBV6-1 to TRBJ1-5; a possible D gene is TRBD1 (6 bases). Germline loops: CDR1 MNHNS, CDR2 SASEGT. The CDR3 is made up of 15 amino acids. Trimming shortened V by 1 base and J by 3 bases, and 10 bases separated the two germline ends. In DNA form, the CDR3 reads TGTGCCAGCAGTGAAGGACAGGCACTCAATCAGCCCCAGCATTTT. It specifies CASSEGQALNQPQHF.

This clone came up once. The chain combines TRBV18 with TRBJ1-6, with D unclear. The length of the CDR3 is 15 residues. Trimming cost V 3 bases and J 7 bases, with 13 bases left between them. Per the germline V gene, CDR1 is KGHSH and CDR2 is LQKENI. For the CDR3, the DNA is TGTGCCAGCTCACCCGGCGGGGTAGGCAATTCACCCCTCCACTTT. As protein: CASSPGGVGNSPLHF.

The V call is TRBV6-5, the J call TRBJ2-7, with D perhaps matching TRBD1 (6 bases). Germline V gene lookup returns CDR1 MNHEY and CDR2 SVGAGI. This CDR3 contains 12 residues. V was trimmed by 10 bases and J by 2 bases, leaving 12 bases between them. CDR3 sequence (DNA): TGTGCCACAAGACAGGCGACCTACGAGCAGTACTTC. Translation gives CATRQATYEQYF.

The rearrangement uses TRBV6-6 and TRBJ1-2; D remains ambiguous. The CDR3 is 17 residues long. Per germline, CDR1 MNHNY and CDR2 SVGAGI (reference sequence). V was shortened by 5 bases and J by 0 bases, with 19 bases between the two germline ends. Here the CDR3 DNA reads TGTGCCAGCAGTCCCACTGTCCTCGGGGATACTAACTATGGCTACACCTTC. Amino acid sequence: CASSPTVLGDTNYGYTF.

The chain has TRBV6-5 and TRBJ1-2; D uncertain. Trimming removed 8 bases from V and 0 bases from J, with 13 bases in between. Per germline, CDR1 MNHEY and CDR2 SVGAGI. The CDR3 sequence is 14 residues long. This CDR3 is CASLAGLPNYGYTF. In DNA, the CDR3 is TGTGCCAGCCTTGCTGGCCTTCCTAACTATGGCTACACCTTC.

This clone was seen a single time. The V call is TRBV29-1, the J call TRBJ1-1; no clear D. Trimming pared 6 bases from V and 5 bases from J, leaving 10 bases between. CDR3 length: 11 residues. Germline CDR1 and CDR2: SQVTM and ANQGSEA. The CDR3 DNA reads TGCAGCGTCGGCACAGTAACTGAAGCTTTCTTT. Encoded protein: CSVGTVTEAFF.

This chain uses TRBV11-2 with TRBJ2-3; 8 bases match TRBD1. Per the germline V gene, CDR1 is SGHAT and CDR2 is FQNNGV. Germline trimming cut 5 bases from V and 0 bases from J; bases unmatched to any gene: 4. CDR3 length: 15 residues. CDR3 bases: TGTGCCAGCAGCCCGGACAGGGCCAGCACAGATACGCAGTATTTT. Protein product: CASSPDRASTDTQYF.

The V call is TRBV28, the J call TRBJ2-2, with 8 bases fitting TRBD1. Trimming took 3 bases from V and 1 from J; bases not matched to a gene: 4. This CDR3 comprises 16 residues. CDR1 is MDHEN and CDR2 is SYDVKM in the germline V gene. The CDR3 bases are TGTGCCAGCAGTTTGCCCGGGACAGGGAACACCGGGGAGCTGTTTTTT. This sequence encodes CASSLPGTGNTGELFF. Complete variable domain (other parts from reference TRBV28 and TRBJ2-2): DVKVTQSSRYLVKRTGEKVFLECVQDMDHENMFWYRQDPGLGLRLIYFSYDVKMKEKGDIPEGYSVSREKKERFSLILESASTNQTSMYLCASSLPGTGNTGELFFGEGSRLTVL.